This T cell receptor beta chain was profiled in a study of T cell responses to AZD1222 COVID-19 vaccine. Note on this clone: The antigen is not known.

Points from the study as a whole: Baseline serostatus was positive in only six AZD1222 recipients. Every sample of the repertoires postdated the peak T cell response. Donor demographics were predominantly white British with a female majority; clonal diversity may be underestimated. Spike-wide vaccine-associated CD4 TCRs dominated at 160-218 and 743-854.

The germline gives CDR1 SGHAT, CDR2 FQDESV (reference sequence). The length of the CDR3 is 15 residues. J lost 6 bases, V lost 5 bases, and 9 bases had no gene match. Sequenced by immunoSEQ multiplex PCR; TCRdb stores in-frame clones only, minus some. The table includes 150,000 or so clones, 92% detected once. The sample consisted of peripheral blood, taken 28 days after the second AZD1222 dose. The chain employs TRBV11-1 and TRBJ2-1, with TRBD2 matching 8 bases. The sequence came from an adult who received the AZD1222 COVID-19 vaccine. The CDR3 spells CASSGNKAGGNEQFF. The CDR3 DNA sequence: TGTGCCAGCAGCGGAAATAAGGCGGGAGGCAATGAGCAGTTCTTC.